A single sample gave rise to the 10 T cell receptor beta chains below, sequenced in a study of cytomegalovirus exposure and HLA in healthy donors. The PCR was carried out with 60 Vbeta primers and 13 Jbeta primers. TCRdb's copy holds only in-frame clones and misses some; the assay was immunoSEQ multiplex PCR. The top ten hold approximately 3% of the sample, which has some 140,000 clones, around 79% seen once. The material sequenced was PBMCs. These receptors were taken from a man aged 18-30 years in good health and CMV-seronegative.

This clone appeared a few times. CDR3 coding DNA: TGTGCCAGCAGCACGATCGGGACAGGGTTCCAAAACATTCAGTACTTC. Translated, it gives CASSTIGTGFQNIQYF. The chain links TRBV27 to TRBJ2-4, with 9 bases matching TRBD1. The CDR3 sequence is 16 residues long. CDR1 and CDR2 (germline): MNHEY, SMNVEV (reference sequence). The ends lost 6 bases at V and 5 bases at J; junction bases unmatched: 11.

This clone was detected only once. This rearrangement joins TRBV6-5 to TRBJ1-3, with TRBD1 as a possible D gene (5 bases). The V and J ends lost 6 bases and 4 bases respectively, with 16 bases between them. This CDR3 has 15 amino acids. The germline CDR1 and CDR2 sequences are MNHEY and SVGAGI. Here the CDR3 reads CASSLAGVTGNTIYF. CDR3 DNA: TGTGCCAGCAGCCTAGCGGGGGTAACGGGAAACACCATATATTTT.

The chain has TRBV7-9 and TRBJ1-2; tentative D call: TRBD1 (6 bases). The germline V gene has CDR1 SEHNR and CDR2 FQNEAQ (reference sequence). This CDR3 has 14 amino acids. The V gene lost 5 bases and the J gene lost 4 bases, with 14 bases spanning the gap. Written as DNA, the CDR3 is TGTGCCAGCAGCCGGGGACAACCCGCCTATGGCTACACCTTC. Protein product: CASSRGQPAYGYTF.

The chain recombines TRBV6-1 with TRBJ1-6; TRBD1 might be the D (6 bases). Per the germline V gene, CDR1 is MNHNS and CDR2 is SASEGT. V was trimmed by 4 bases and J by 6 bases, leaving 7 bases between them. This CDR3 is 13 amino acids long. The CDR3 here is CASSADSNSPLHF. CDR3 sequence (DNA): TGTGCCAGCAGTGCGGACAGTAATTCACCCCTCCACTTT.

Comment on this clone: Additional DNA sequences in this sample encode the identical CDR3. This sequence joins TRBV27 and TRBJ2-7, with D possibly being TRBD2 (7 bases). The CDR3 contains 14 residues. The germline V and J ends were trimmed by 2 bases and 4 bases, with 12 bases remaining between them. The V gene's germline CDR1 is MNHEY and CDR2 SMNVEV (reference sequence). CDR3 protein: CASSLGGAGYEQYF. The CDR3 DNA is TGTGCCAGCAGTTTAGGGGGGGCTGGGTACGAGCAGTACTTC.

The rearrangement links TRBV5-4 to TRBJ2-7; D might be TRBD1 (5 bases). Per the germline V gene, CDR1 is SGHNT and CDR2 is YYREEE (reference sequence). The CDR3 is 14 amino acids. The ends were cut back, 3 bases at V and 6 bases at J, with 16 bases in the middle. CDR3 residues: CASSWGQGTAEQYF. Here the CDR3 DNA reads TGTGCCAGCAGCTGGGGCCAGGGTACCGCCGAGCAGTACTTC.

This chain links TRBV5-1 with TRBJ1-1; D possibly corresponds to TRBD1 (5 bases). CDR3 length: 12 residues. Deletions cut 5 bases from V and 3 bases from J, with 8 bases between. The germline V gene encodes CDR1 SGHRS and CDR2 YFSETQ. In DNA, the CDR3 is TGCGCCAGCAGAAGGGGTGACACTGAAGCTTTCTTT. Amino acid sequence: CASRRGDTEAFF.

The chain uses TRBV6-6 and TRBJ2-7; TRBD2 matches at 11 bases. CDR1 MNHNY and CDR2 SVGAGI come from the germline V gene (reference sequence). The CDR3 totals 16 residues. The ends lost 0 bases at V and 4 bases at J; junction bases unmatched: 5. The CDR3 sequence: CASSYSGLAGSYEQYF. CDR3 DNA: TGTGCCAGCAGTTACTCCGGACTAGCGGGTTCTTACGAGCAGTACTTC.

This clone showed up just a few times. The chain uses TRBV28 and TRBJ1-2, with D possibly matching TRBD1 (6 bases). Germline-derived CDR1 and CDR2 are MDHEN and SYDVKM. V shed 6 bases and J shed 1 base, with 12 bases lying between them. The CDR3 has 14 amino acids. DNA for the CDR3: TGTGCCAGCAGCGAAGGACAGATTAACTATGGCTACACCTTC. This translates into CASSEGQINYGYTF.

The chain links TRBV6-5 to TRBJ1-5, with D perhaps TRBD1 (6 bases). The CDR3 has 13 residues. V lost 6 bases and J lost 6, with 12 bases in between. Germline-derived CDR1 and CDR2 are MNHEY and SVGAGI. DNA of the CDR3: TGTGCCAGCAGACGGGGGGCTGGTCAGCCCCAGCATTTT. It codes for CASRRGAGQPQHF.